This passage covers 22 T cell receptor beta chains from one sample sequenced in a study of shared clonotypes between healthy human individuals. Clones were sequenced by immunoSEQ multiplex PCR, and TCRdb holds only the in-frame ones, with some missing. The table includes a few hundred thousand clones, 80% to 90% detected once. Sequencing was performed on memory CD8+ T cells sorted from blood. Subset reported: CD45RO+ cells pooled with CCR7-negative TemRA cells. The receptors were gathered from a young man in good health.

V and J are TRBV7-9 and TRBJ2-7, with D possibly being TRBD2 (6 bases). Trimming took off 5 bases at V and 2 bases at J, with 19 bases between the two ends. The CDR3 has 16 residues. The germline V gene has CDR1 SEHNR and CDR2 FQNEAQ (reference sequence). CDR3 in DNA: TGTGCCAGCAGCGGTAGCATGGAGGGACGACCCTACGAGCAGTACTTC. Protein: CASSGSMEGRPYEQYF.

The chain carries TRBV27 and TRBJ2-7; D is possibly TRBD1 (5 bases). The V gene lost 2 bases and the J gene lost 4 bases, with 12 bases spanning the gap. Germline V gives CDR1 MNHEY, CDR2 SMNVEV (reference sequence). The CDR3 is made up of 14 amino acids. The CDR3 is CASSLRTTNYEQYF. The CDR3 region has the DNA TGTGCCAGCAGTTTAAGGACAACAAATTACGAGCAGTACTTC.

This clone qualifies as large. The chain joins TRBV5-1 to TRBJ2-1, with D maybe TRBD2 (5 bases). V was cut by 0 bases and J by 8 bases, with 12 bases left in between. Per germline, CDR1 SGHRS and CDR2 YFSETQ. The length of the CDR3 is 14 residues. The CDR3 sequence is CASSLELGGYEQFF. CDR3 sequence (DNA): TGCGCCAGCAGCTTGGAACTAGGAGGTTATGAGCAGTTCTTC.

This chain links TRBV7-6 with TRBJ2-2, with a tentative D call TRBD2 (5 bases). Deletions cut 2 bases from V and 7 bases from J, with 14 bases between. CDR1 and CDR2 from the germline V gene are SGHVS and FNYEAQ. The CDR3 extends over 15 amino acids. CDR3 in amino acids: CASSLLPGEGGELFF. DNA for the CDR3: TGTGCCAGCAGCTTATTGCCCGGGGAAGGCGGGGAGCTGTTTTTT.

DNA for the CDR3: TGCGCCAGCAGCCTAGCGACAGGGTCCACTGAAGCTTTCTTT. It specifies CASSLATGSTEAFF. The chain recombines TRBV4-1 with TRBJ1-1; TRBD1 agrees at 7 bases. The CDR3 sequence is 14 residues long. V lost 4 bases and J lost 4; bases outside the gene matches: 6. CDR1 MGHRA and CDR2 YSYEKL come from the germline V gene.

This chain connects TRBV6-6 to TRBJ2-4; a weak D match, TRBD2 (6 bases). V lost 0 bases and J 0 bases, leaving 6 bases between the germline ends. CDR3 length: 15 residues. Germline CDR1 reads MNHNY; CDR2 reads SVGAGI (reference sequence). CDR3 DNA: TGTGCCAGCAGTTACTCGGGACTAGCCAAAAACATTCAGTACTTC. Residues: CASSYSGLAKNIQYF.

The chain carries TRBV12-5 and TRBJ1-2, with 7 bases fitting TRBD1. The CDR3 length is 15 residues. Germline V gene sequence: CDR1 LGHNT, CDR2 FRNRAP. The V segment lost 0 bases and the J segment 5 bases; nucleotides outside the gene matches: 6. CDR3 sequence (DNA): TGTGCTAGTGGTTTGGTATACGAGGGGGCTTATGGCTACACCTTC. Translated, it gives CASGLVYEGAYGYTF.

The gene calls are TRBV10-1 and TRBJ2-5, with D uncertain. V was trimmed by 2 bases and J by 5 bases, leaving 6 bases between them. The CDR3 length is 12 residues. The V gene's germline CDR1 is WNHNN and CDR2 SYGVQD (reference sequence). The CDR3 sequence is CASSEDRETQYF. The CDR3 DNA sequence: TGCGCCAGCAGTGAGGACCGGGAGACCCAGTACTTC.

This chain links TRBV4-1 with TRBJ2-3; the D gene is possibly TRBD2 (6 bases). Trimming removed 3 bases at V and 1 base at J, with 17 bases between. Germline assignment: CDR1 MGHRA and CDR2 YSYEKL. The CDR3 runs to 17 residues. The CDR3 DNA is TGCGCCAGCAGCCAGCCTTGGGGGGAGTTGGGCACAGATACGCAGTATTTT. Encoded protein: CASSQPWGELGTDTQYF.

The chain carries TRBV28 and TRBJ1-6; tentatively, D is TRBD1 (5 bases). Germline lookup yields CDR1 MDHEN and CDR2 SYDVKM. The CDR3 length is 14 residues. Trimming took 6 bases from V and 3 from J, leaving 9 bases between them. CDR3 region: CASRTTDYNSPLHF. The CDR3 DNA is TGTGCCAGCAGGACGACAGACTATAATTCACCCCTCCACTTT.

The chain is built from TRBV5-1 and TRBJ2-7; 11 bases are a match to TRBD2. The CDR3 consists of 16 residues. Germline V gene data show CDR1 as SGHRS and CDR2 as YFSETQ. V shed 0 bases, J shed 2 bases, and the junction held 4 bases outside the gene matches. The CDR3: CASSLETSGSPYEQYF. In DNA form, the CDR3 reads TGCGCCAGCAGCTTGGAAACTAGCGGGAGCCCCTACGAGCAGTACTTC. The entire variable domain, with the rest obtained from reference TRBV5-1 and TRBJ2-7, is as follows: KAGVTQTPRYLIKTRGQQVTLSCSPISGHRSVSWYQQTPGQGLQFLFEYFSETQRNKGNFPGRFSGRQFSNSRSEMNVSTLELGDSALYLCASSLETSGSPYEQYFGPGTRLTVT.

The gene calls are TRBV28 and TRBJ2-1; D is perhaps TRBD2 (5 bases). CDR3 length equals 16 residues. V was clipped by 5 bases and J by 2 bases, with 16 bases between them. The V gene's germline CDR1 is MDHEN and CDR2 SYDVKM. CDR3 sequence (DNA): TGTGCCAGCAGTCCCCCCAGGTCGGGGACCTACAATGAGCAGTTCTTC. It encodes CASSPPRSGTYNEQFF.

V is TRBV27 and J is TRBJ1-5, with D tentatively TRBD1 (5 bases). There are 12 residues in the CDR3. Germline CDR1 is MNHEY and CDR2 is SMNVEV (reference sequence). The V end was cut by 5 bases, the J end by 9 bases, with 11 bases between. The CDR3 loop reads CASSPPGGPQHF. CDR3 coding DNA: TGTGCCAGCAGTCCCCCGGGGGGGCCCCAGCATTTT.

The chain carries TRBV9 and TRBJ1-3; D not certain. This CDR3 is built from 15 residues. Germline loops: CDR1 SGDLS, CDR2 YYNGEE. The V gene lost 0 bases and the J gene lost 0 bases, with 7 bases spanning the gap. The CDR3 is CASSVGQNSGNTIYF. The CDR3 nucleotides are TGTGCCAGCAGCGTAGGGCAGAACTCTGGAAACACCATATATTTT.

This sequence joins TRBV4-1 and TRBJ2-7; TRBD2 matches at 12 bases. The CDR3 is 16 residues long. The germline gives CDR1 MGHRA, CDR2 YSYEKL. V gave up 3 bases and J gave up 3 bases; unmatched junction bases: 6. Written as DNA, the CDR3 is TGCGCCAGCAGCCACGCGACTAGCGGGAGCCTCTACGAGCAGTACTTC. Translation gives CASSHATSGSLYEQYF.

The DNA for the CDR3 is TGTGCCAGCAGCTGGGGACAGCTCTACGAGCAGTACTTC. Protein: CASSWGQLYEQYF. The chain combines TRBV7-9 with TRBJ2-7; 7 nucleotides agree with TRBD1. From germline, CDR1 is SEHNR and CDR2 FQNEAQ (reference sequence). V was clipped by 4 bases and J by 3 bases; unmatched bases: 3. CDR3 length: 13 residues.

The rearrangement uses TRBV10-3 and TRBJ1-2; D perhaps matches TRBD1 (5 bases). Trimming left V 8 bases short and J 0 bases short, with 13 bases between. In germline, CDR1 is ENHRY, CDR2 SYGVKD. CDR3 length: 14 residues. CDR3 DNA: TGTGCCATCGGAGGGCTGGGGGCTAACTATGGCTACACCTTC. It yields the protein CAIGGLGANYGYTF.

This chain uses TRBV2 with TRBJ2-2; tentatively, D is TRBD2 (5 bases). The V gene lost 6 bases and the J gene lost 3 bases, with 14 bases spanning the gap. The CDR3 extends over 15 amino acids. Germline CDR1 and CDR2: SNHLY and FYNNEI. CDR3 sequence: CASSGWGAHTGELFF. The CDR3 DNA reads TGTGCCAGCAGCGGGTGGGGAGCCCACACCGGGGAGCTGTTTTTT.

The chain joins TRBV4-1 to TRBJ2-4; 8 bases are shared with TRBD1. The CDR3 loop spans 13 amino acids. The J segment lost 9 bases and the V segment lost 3 bases, leaving 4 bases of the junction unmatched. CDR1 and CDR2 from the germline V gene are MGHRA and YSYEKL. This chain's CDR3 is CASSHPDRGIQYF. CDR3 DNA sequence: TGCGCCAGCAGCCACCCCGACAGGGGCATTCAGTACTTC.

V gene TRBV4-1 combines with J gene TRBJ1-2, with a possible D match to TRBD1 (5 bases). V was shortened by 4 bases and J by 0 bases, with 9 bases between the two germline ends. The CDR3 is made up of 14 amino acids. The V gene's germline CDR1 is MGHRA and CDR2 YSYEKL. The CDR3 loop is CASSRGRANYGYTF. CDR3 bases: TGCGCCAGCAGCCGGGGCCGAGCTAACTATGGCTACACCTTC.

This rearrangement joins TRBV30 to TRBJ2-7; D perhaps matches TRBD2 (5 bases). This CDR3 has 13 residues. V was cut by 0 bases and J by 2 bases, with 8 bases left in between. Germline V gene data show CDR1 as GTSNPN and CDR2 as SVGIG (reference sequence). CDR3 amino acids: CAWSVGVTYEQYF. The CDR3 region has the DNA TGTGCCTGGAGTGTCGGGGTAACCTACGAGCAGTACTTC.

The chain has TRBV9 and TRBJ2-3, with D possibly matching TRBD2 (5 bases). This CDR3 comprises 16 residues. Per the germline V gene, CDR1 is SGDLS and CDR2 is YYNGEE. V gave up 4 bases and J gave up 2 bases, with 17 bases separating them. The CDR3 sequence: CASSPGGGPDTDTQYF. DNA for the CDR3: TGTGCCAGCAGCCCCGGAGGAGGACCGGACACAGATACGCAGTATTTT.